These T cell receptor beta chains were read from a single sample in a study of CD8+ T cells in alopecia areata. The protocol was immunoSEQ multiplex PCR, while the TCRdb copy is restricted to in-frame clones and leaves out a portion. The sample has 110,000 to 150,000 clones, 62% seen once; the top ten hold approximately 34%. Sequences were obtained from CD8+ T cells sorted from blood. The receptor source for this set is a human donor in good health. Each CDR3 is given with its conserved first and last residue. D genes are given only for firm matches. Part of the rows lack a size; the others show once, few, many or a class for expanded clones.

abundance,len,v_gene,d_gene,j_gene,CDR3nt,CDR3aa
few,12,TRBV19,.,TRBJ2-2,TGTGCCCTCAGTGGGGACACCGGGGAGCTGTTTTTT,CALSGDTGELFF
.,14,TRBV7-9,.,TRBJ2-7,TGTGCCAGCAGCTTAATCAGCCTTTCCTACGAGCAGTACTTC,CASSLISLSYEQYF
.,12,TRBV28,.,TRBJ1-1,TGTGCCAGCAGTTTTAGGAACACTGAAGCTTTCTTT,CASSFRNTEAFF
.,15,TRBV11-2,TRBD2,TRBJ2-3,TGTGCCAGCGGAATTAGCGGGTTTAACACAGATACGCAGTATTTT,CASGISGFNTDTQYF
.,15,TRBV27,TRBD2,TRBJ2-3,TGTGCCAGCAGTTGGGGAGGGCGGGACACAGATACGCAGTATTTT,CASSWGGRDTDTQYF
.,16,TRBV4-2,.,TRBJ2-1,TGTGCCAGCAGCCAACTGGTGGGCCTCCGATTAGATGAGCAGTTCTTC,CASSQLVGLRLDEQFF
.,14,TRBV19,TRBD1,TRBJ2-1,TGTGCCAGTAGCGAGACAGGGGGCGCGTTAAGTAAGTTCTTC,CASSETGGALSKFF
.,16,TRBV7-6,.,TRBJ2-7,TGTGCCAGCAGCTTAGAGTTTCGAGGAGCCCATCACGAGCAGTACTTC,CASSLEFRGAHHEQYF
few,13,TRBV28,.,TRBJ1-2,TGTGCCAGCAGTTTGCTAGGGAGGTTTGGCTACACCTTC,CASSLLGRFGYTF
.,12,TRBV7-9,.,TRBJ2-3,TGTGCCAGCAGTTGGGACTCAGATACGCAGTATTTT,CASSWDSDTQYF
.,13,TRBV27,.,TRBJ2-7,TGTGCCAGCAGGTCCGGCCGAACCTACGAGCAGTACTTC,CASRSGRTYEQYF
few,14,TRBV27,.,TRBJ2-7,TGTGCCAGCAGTTTTGGCGGGACTTCCTACGAGCAGTACTTC,CASSFGGTSYEQYF
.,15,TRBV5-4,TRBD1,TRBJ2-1,TGTGCCAGCAGCGCCCGGGACAGGGTGGACAATGAGCAGTTCTTC,CASSARDRVDNEQFF
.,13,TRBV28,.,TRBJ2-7,TGTGCCAGCAGTCCTGGACTTAGCTACGAGCAGTACTTC,CASSPGLSYEQYF
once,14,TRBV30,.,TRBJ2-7,TGTGCCGGAAGTCGTGGGACACTGACCTACGAGCAGTACTTC,CAGSRGTLTYEQYF
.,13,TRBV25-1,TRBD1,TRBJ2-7,TGTGCCAGCGGCTACGGGACAGGCCCCACGCAGTACTTC,CASGYGTGPTQYF
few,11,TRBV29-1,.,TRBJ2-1,TGCAGCGCTGGGGCTGACAATGAGCAGTTCTTC,CSAGADNEQFF
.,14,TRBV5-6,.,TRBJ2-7,TGTGCCAGCAAAGCCGGGACTCGTCCTGACGAGCAGTACTTC,CASKAGTRPDEQYF
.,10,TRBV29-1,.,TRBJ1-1,TGCAGCGTTGTCTTACAGGGTGCTTTCTTT,CSVVLQGAFF
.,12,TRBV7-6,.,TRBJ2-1,TGTGCCAGCAGCTTAGCGCAGGATGAGCAGTTCTTC,CASSLAQDEQFF
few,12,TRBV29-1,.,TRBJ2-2,TGCAGCGTTGTAGGTCCCACCGGGGAGCTGTTTTTT,CSVVGPTGELFF
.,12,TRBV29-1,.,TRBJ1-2,TGCAGCGTTGATGGGGAGAACTATGGCTACACCTTC,CSVDGENYGYTF
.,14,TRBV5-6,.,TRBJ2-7,TGTGCCAGCAGCTATGCAGTGAGCTCCTACGAGCAGTACTTC,CASSYAVSSYEQYF
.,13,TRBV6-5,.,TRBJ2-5,TGTGCCAGCAGTTACGGGTCTCAAGAGACCCAGTACTTC,CASSYGSQETQYF
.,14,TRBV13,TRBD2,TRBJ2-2,TGTGCCAGCAACCTAGGCCGGGGGGCCGGGGAGCTGTTTTTT,CASNLGRGAGELFF
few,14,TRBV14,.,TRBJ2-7,TGTGCCAGCAGCCAAGGAATTTGGTCTTACGAGCAGTACTTC,CASSQGIWSYEQYF
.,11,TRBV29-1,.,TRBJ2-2,TGCAGCGTTGTTAGCACCGGGGAGCTGTTTTTT,CSVVSTGELFF
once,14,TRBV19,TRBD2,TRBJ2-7,TGTGCCAGTAGCCCGACTAGCGGGAGGAACGAGCAGTACTTC,CASSPTSGRNEQYF
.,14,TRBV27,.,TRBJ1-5,TGTGCCAGCAGGGACGTACATAGCAATCAGCCCCAGCATTTT,CASRDVHSNQPQHF
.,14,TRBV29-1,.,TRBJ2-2,TGCAGCGTTTTTGAGGGCGAGGGGTCCGGGGAGCTGTTTTTT,CSVFEGEGSGELFF
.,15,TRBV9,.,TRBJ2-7,TGTGCCAGCAGCGTAGGAAATGAGGTGGTATACGAGCAGTACTTC,CASSVGNEVVYEQYF